The 20 T cell receptor beta chains below all came from one sample that was sequenced in a study of neurological immune-mediated disorders. TCRdb re-derived calls from the 5' RACE reads in MiXCR, one entry per CDR3 protein. Counted here are roughly 80,000 distinct CDR3 sequences, about 9.4% occurring once; the ten biggest clones make up about 1.7%. Sequencing was performed on PBMCs. The receptors stem from a man aged 50-60 years in good health.

Many counts were recorded for this clonotype. The rearrangement uses TRBV6-5 and TRBJ2-3, with TRBD1 identical over 7 bases. The V and J ends lost 6 bases and 1 base, in that order; junction bases with no gene match: 7. Germline V gives CDR1 MNHEY, CDR2 SVGAGI. CDR3 length: 15 residues. Here the CDR3 reads CASRTRGHGTDTQYF. The DNA of the CDR3 is TGTGCCAGCAGAACTAGGGGGCACGGCACAGATACGCAGTATTTT.

This clonotype was picked up many times. The CDR3 loop is CASSSPTGARGYTF. In DNA, the CDR3 is TGCGCCAGCAGCTCACCTACAGGGGCGAGAGGCTACACCTTC. This rearrangement joins TRBV5-1 to TRBJ1-2; TRBD1 aligns across 7 bases. Germline CDR1 reads SGHRS; CDR2 reads YFSETQ. CDR3 length: 14 residues. Unmatched junction bases numbered 10, after V lost 3 bases and J lost 8 bases.

Ten or more counts support this clonotype. The chain uses TRBV29-1 and TRBJ1-2; D is unresolved. The CDR3 loop spans 15 amino acids. CDR1 is SQVTM, CDR2 ANQGSEA, per germline. Trimming shortened V by 4 bases and J by 4 bases, and 19 bases separated the two germline ends. CDR3 nucleotide sequence: TGCAGCGTTGTTCCTGTATTAGGCGCCGGCTATGGCTACACCTTC. This translates into CSVVPVLGAGYGYTF. Full variable domain (remainder filled in from reference TRBV29-1 and TRBJ1-2): SAVISQKPSRDICQRGTSLTIQCQVDSQVTMMFWYRQQPGQSLTLIATANQGSEATYESGFVIDKFPISRPNLTFSTLTVSNMSPEDSSIYLCSVVPVLGAGYGYTFGSGTRLTVV.

This clonotype was recorded many times. This chain uses TRBV20-1 with TRBJ2-4; tentative D call: TRBD1 (5 bases). Germline V gives CDR1 DFQATT, CDR2 SNEGSKA (reference sequence). The germline V and J ends were trimmed by 4 bases and 7 bases, with 14 bases remaining between them. The CDR3 runs to 13 residues. DNA for the CDR3: TGCAGTGCTAATTTACCAGGGTTGAACATTCAGTACTTC. Residues: CSANLPGLNIQYF.

This clonotype was detected many times. The chain couples TRBV7-2 to TRBJ2-1, with TRBD1 matching 7 bases. Trimming at V came to 2 bases and at J to 8 bases, leaving 3 bases not matched to a gene. CDR3 length equals 13 residues. Germline V lookup: CDR1 SGHTA, CDR2 FQGNSA. The CDR3 region has the DNA TGTGCCAGCAGCTTAAGGGGGCGCCATGAGCAGTTCTTC. Protein product: CASSLRGRHEQFF.

This clonotype was found many times. The J gene is TRBJ2-7, the V gene TRBV3-1; possibly TRBD1 for D (5 bases). CDR1 and CDR2 from the germline V gene are LGHDT and YNNKEL (reference sequence). Trimming removed 4 bases from V and 3 bases from J, with 10 bases in between. The length of the CDR3 is 13 residues. The CDR3 DNA reads TGTGCCAGCAGCCCGCGACAGCTCTACGAGCAGTACTTC. Amino acids: CASSPRQLYEQYF.

The rearrangement joins TRBV29-1 to TRBJ2-2; perhaps TRBD2 as D (6 bases). Trimming pared 7 bases from V and 7 bases from J, leaving 19 bases between. Germline V gene data show CDR1 as SQVTM and CDR2 as ANQGSEA. CDR3 length: 14 amino acids. CDR3 DNA: TGCAGCGCCGACCGGGACCCCGGGGGCGGGGAGCTGTTTTTT. Translated: CSADRDPGGGELFF.

This clonotype was counted at least ten times. The V gene is TRBV4-2, the J gene TRBJ2-1; the match to TRBD2 covers 12 bases. The J segment lost 4 bases and the V segment lost 1 base, leaving 8 bases of the junction unmatched. Germline values: CDR1 LGHNA, CDR2 YNFKEQ. The CDR3 has 18 amino acids. For the CDR3, the DNA is TGTGCCAGCAGCCAAGCGATTCTAGCGGGAGGGGTTTACAATGAGCAGTTCTTC. It specifies CASSQAILAGGVYNEQFF.

This clonotype was found many times. The chain uses TRBV7-2 and TRBJ1-1; a possible D gene is TRBD1 (6 bases). The CDR3 covers 11 residues. Germline loops: CDR1 SGHTA, CDR2 FQGNSA. The CDR3 sequence: CAGQFHTEAFF. The CDR3 coding sequence is TGTGCAGGACAGTTTCACACTGAAGCTTTCTTT. Complete variable domain (other parts from reference TRBV7-2 and TRBJ1-1): GAGVSQSPSNKVTEKGKDVELRCDPISGHTALYWYRQSLGQGLEFLIYFQGNSAPDKSGLPSDRFSAERTGGSVSTLTIQRTQQEDSAVYLCAGQFHTEAFFGQGTRLTVV.

This clonotype has only a few counts. At one of its ends the junction is not consistent with the germline gene, which may arise from a read error. This chain links TRBV27 with TRBJ1-4, with a possible D match to TRBD1 (6 bases). The CDR3 is 15 residues long. Germline-derived CDR1 and CDR2 are MNHEY and SMNVEV (reference sequence). The chain's CDR3 is CANSLWGGAGEKLFF. The CDR3 DNA reads as TGTGCCAACAGTTTATGGGGGGGGGCCGGCGAAAAACTGTTTTTT.

This clonotype occurred a few times. The DNA of the CDR3 is TGTGCCAGCAGCCAAGATCTACCCTCTTCAGGGGGGAGTAGTCAGCCCCAGCATTTT. It specifies CASSQDLPSSGGSSQPQHF. The chain uses TRBV3-1 and TRBJ1-5; 7 nucleotides match TRBD1. Germline CDR1 reads LGHDT; CDR2 reads YNNKEL (reference sequence). Losses at the gene ends were 0 bases for V and 6 bases for J; bases not matched to a gene: 17. CDR3 length: 19 amino acids. The full variable domain, its missing parts supplied by reference TRBV3-1 and TRBJ1-5, is DTAVSQTPKYLVTQMGNDKSIKCEQNLGHDTMYWYKQDSKKFLKIMFSYNNKELIINETVPNRFSPKSPDKAHLNLHINSLELGDSAVYFCASSQDLPSSGGSSQPQHFGDGTRLSIL.

Notes on this clonotype: A much larger clonotype is one base distant, so this may be a read error. The chain joins TRBV10-3 to TRBJ1-5; D may be TRBD1 (6 bases). Trimming left V 2 bases short and J 6 bases short, with 11 bases between. CDR1 ENHRY and CDR2 SYGVKD come from the germline V gene. This CDR3 spans 14 amino acids. CDR3 protein: CAISEAGEGQPQHF. The CDR3 nucleotides read TGTGCCATCAGTGAGGCAGGGGAAGGTCAGCCCCAGCATTTT.

This clonotype was seen repeatedly, ten times or more. This chain links TRBV2 with TRBJ2-7, with D possibly TRBD1 on 6 matching bases. The ends were cut back, 6 bases at V and 4 bases at J, with 10 bases in the middle. This CDR3 region has 12 residues. Germline V CDR1 and CDR2: SNHLY, FYNNEI. CDR3 protein: CASRETGYEQYF. The CDR3 coding sequence is TGTGCCAGCAGGGAGACAGGTTACGAGCAGTACTTC.

As regards this clonotype: With a much larger clone just one base away, this may be a read error. The chain links TRBV28 to TRBJ2-3, with D possibly matching TRBD2 (6 bases). This CDR3 spans 17 amino acids. Germline-derived CDR1 and CDR2 are MDHEN and SYDVKM. Trimming removed 4 bases from V and 2 bases from J, with 19 bases in between. CDR3 nucleotide sequence: TGTGCCAGCAGTTCCTATGGCGGGATGGCCCTCACAGATACGCAGTATTTT. Its translation: CASSSYGGMALTDTQYF. The full variable domain, rest sourced from reference TRBV28 and TRBJ2-3, is DVKVTQSSRYLVKRTGEKVFLECVQDMDHENMFWYRQDPGLGLRLIYFSYDVKMKEKGDIPEGYSVSREKKERFSLILESASTNQTSMYLCASSSYGGMALTDTQYFGPGTRLTVL.

J is TRBJ2-2 and V is TRBV5-1; 12 bases align to TRBD2. Germline loops: CDR1 SGHRS, CDR2 YFSETQ. Losses at the gene ends were 4 bases for V and 5 bases for J; bases not matched to a gene: 6. The CDR3 runs to 16 residues. CDR3 residues: CASSIRTSGKTGELFF. The CDR3, as DNA: TGCGCCAGCAGCATCCGGACTAGCGGGAAGACCGGGGAGCTGTTTTTT.

This clonotype has a count of ten or more. This chain connects TRBV3-1 to TRBJ2-3, with 8 bases that match TRBD2. The V gene's germline CDR1 is LGHDT and CDR2 YNNKEL (reference sequence). Trimming took 4 bases from V and 7 from J; bases not matched to a gene: 7. This CDR3 has 14 residues. The CDR3 protein is CASSPRAGGNTQYF. The CDR3 region has the DNA TGTGCCAGCAGCCCTCGTGCGGGAGGAAATACGCAGTATTTT.

The table lists this clonotype with many counts. The CDR3 protein is CASSPLGQGATGANVLTF. The CDR3, as DNA: TGTGCCAGCAGCCCCTTGGGACAGGGGGCAACTGGGGCCAACGTCCTGACTTTC. The chain carries TRBV12-3 or TRBV12-4 and TRBJ2-6, with 12 bases matching TRBD1. The V and J ends lost 6 bases and 2 bases, in that order; junction bases with no gene match: 8. This CDR3 has 18 residues.

At least ten counts were recorded for this clonotype. V and J are TRBV3-1 and TRBJ1-4, with D perhaps TRBD1 (5 bases). The CDR3 is 15 amino acids. CDR1 is LGHDT, CDR2 YNNKEL, per germline (reference sequence). V was cut by 3 bases and J by 3 bases, with 11 bases left in between. CDR3 bases: TGTGCCAGCAGCCAGATAGGGGCGGCTAATGAAAAACTGTTTTTT. It encodes CASSQIGAANEKLFF. Variable domain in full (rest from reference TRBV3-1 and TRBJ1-4): DTAVSQTPKYLVTQMGNDKSIKCEQNLGHDTMYWYKQDSKKFLKIMFSYNNKELIINETVPNRFSPKSPDKAHLNLHINSLELGDSAVYFCASSQIGAANEKLFFGSGTQLSVL.

In its sample, this clonotype was seen many times. The chain combines TRBV20-1 with TRBJ1-1; D is unclear. The CDR3 is 9 amino acids. Trimming took off 6 bases at V and 10 bases at J, with 9 bases between the two ends. Germline V CDR1 and CDR2: DFQATT, SNEGSKA (reference sequence). The CDR3 coding sequence is TGCAGTGCGGGAGGGAGAGCTTTCTTT. This sequence encodes CSAGGRAFF.

Ten or more counts support this clonotype. This sequence joins TRBV29-1 and TRBJ2-1; TRBD2 might be the D (6 bases). The CDR3 is 11 amino acids. Germline assignment: CDR1 SQVTM and CDR2 ANQGSEA. With 7 bases removed from V and 6 bases from J, the gap between germline ends came to 10 bases. The CDR3 region has the DNA TGCAGCGCTGGGGGGACCAATGAGCAGTTCTTC. As protein: CSAGGTNEQFF.